Below, 18 T cell receptor beta chains from the same sample are listed, as sequenced in a study of beta chain features in type 1 diabetes. Reverse transcribing all isolated RNA meant expressed TCRB transcripts were sequenced. Sequencing used immunoSEQ multiplex PCR; TCRdb keeps in-frame clones, though not all of them. In the table there are about 620,000 clones, 15% to 18% of which are singletons. Sequenced input: naive CD4+ T cells from blood. The receptors derive from a man aged 18 to 30 in good health.

This clone has only a few counts. The chain links TRBV4-3 to TRBJ1-5; 7 bases align to TRBD1. The CDR3 sequence is 14 residues long. Germline V gene lookup returns CDR1 LGHNA and CDR2 YSLEER. With V trimmed by 3 bases and J by 7 bases, 6 bases remained unmatched. The DNA for the CDR3 is TGCGCCAGCAGCCAGGGGCAGGGGGGGCAGCCCCAGCATTTT. Its translation: CASSQGQGGQPQHF.

The chain carries TRBV6-1 and TRBJ2-5, with TRBD1 matching over 7 bases. The V and J ends lost 4 bases and 1 base, in that order; junction bases with no gene match: 3. The CDR3 loop spans 14 amino acids. Germline CDR1 reads MNHNS; CDR2 reads SASEGT. CDR3 sequence: CASSGQGFQETQYF. The CDR3 nucleotides read TGTGCCAGCAGTGGACAGGGTTTCCAAGAGACCCAGTACTTC.

This clone occurred a few times. This sequence joins TRBV27 and TRBJ1-6; 8 bases line up with TRBD1. Germline-derived CDR1 and CDR2 are MNHEY and SMNVEV (reference sequence). Trimming at V came to 6 bases and at J to 7 bases, leaving 11 bases not matched to a gene. The CDR3 is 16 amino acids. CDR3 loop: CASRPGTGKRNSPLHF. In DNA form, the CDR3 reads TGTGCCAGCAGGCCGGGGACAGGCAAACGCAATTCACCCCTCCACTTT.

The table lists this clone with a few counts. J is TRBJ2-1 and V is TRBV11-2; D gene ambiguous. There are 16 residues in the CDR3. The germline CDR1 and CDR2 sequences are SGHAT and FQNNGV. Deletions cut 3 bases from V and 2 bases from J, with 14 bases between. The CDR3 region is CASSFQRAGAYNEQFF. The CDR3 DNA reads as TGTGCCAGCAGCTTTCAGCGCGCAGGAGCCTACAATGAGCAGTTCTTC.

This clone has a handful of counts. The chain links TRBV5-4 to TRBJ2-1; possible D gene TRBD2, 6 bases. The CDR3 has 14 amino acids. CDR1 and CDR2 from the germline V gene are SGHNT and YYREEE (reference sequence). The germline V and J ends were trimmed by 4 bases and 7 bases, with 15 bases remaining between them. The CDR3 here is CASSPGTRANEQFF. CDR3 nucleotides: TGTGCCAGCAGCCCCGGGACTCGGGCTAATGAGCAGTTCTTC.

This clone has just a few counts. The chain uses TRBV4-2 and TRBJ2-7, with D perhaps being TRBD1 or TRBD2 (5 bases each). CDR3 size: 14 residues. The V and J ends lost 3 bases and 2 bases respectively, with 11 bases between them. Germline V lookup: CDR1 LGHNA, CDR2 YNFKEQ. CDR3 sequence (DNA): TGTGCCAGCAGCCATTCAGGGAGCACCTACGAGCAGTACTTC. The encoded protein is CASSHSGSTYEQYF.

This clone occurred a few times. The rearrangement links TRBV18 to TRBJ2-2; no clear D. Germline assignment: CDR1 KGHSH and CDR2 LQKENI. The V end lost 6 bases, the J end lost 4 bases, and 18 bases lay between the germline ends. This CDR3 is built from 16 residues. CDR3 nucleotides: TGTGCCAGCTCCCTAGTACGGCAGGATCTCACCGGGGAGCTGTTTTTT. It is translated as CASSLVRQDLTGELFF.

This clone was seen only a few times. V gene TRBV14 combines with J gene TRBJ1-1; perhaps TRBD1 as D (5 bases). The germline V and J ends were trimmed by 4 bases and 0 bases, with 12 bases remaining between them. CDR1 and CDR2 from the germline V gene are SGHDN and FVKESK. There are 15 residues in the CDR3. CDR3 nucleotide sequence: TGTGCCAGCAGCCCCAGTTGGACATTGAACACTGAAGCTTTCTTT. Protein sequence: CASSPSWTLNTEAFF.

V is TRBV29-1 and J is TRBJ1-2; D gene ambiguous. Per germline, CDR1 SQVTM and CDR2 ANQGSEA. Deletions cut 6 bases from V and 8 bases from J, with 22 bases between. The CDR3 consists of 14 residues. CDR3 bases: TGCAGCGTCGCTCCCGGCCCAGCAACGTCAGGCTACACCTTC. Amino acid sequence: CSVAPGPATSGYTF. Full variable domain (rest looked up from reference TRBV29-1 and TRBJ1-2): SAVISQKPSRDICQRGTSLTIQCQVDSQVTMMFWYRQQPGQSLTLIATANQGSEATYESGFVIDKFPISRPNLTFSTLTVSNMSPEDSSIYLCSVAPGPATSGYTFGSGTRLTVV.

Only a few counts were recorded for this clone. The chain carries TRBV28 and TRBJ2-3; 12 bases map to TRBD1. Germline V gene lookup returns CDR1 MDHEN and CDR2 SYDVKM. Trimming removed 4 bases from V and 7 bases from J; junction bases left unmatched: 6. The CDR3 runs to 15 residues. The CDR3 nucleotides read TGTGCCAGCAGTTCCTCCGGGACAGGGGGCAATACGCAGTATTTT. Translating it yields CASSSSGTGGNTQYF.

This clone was found a few times. The chain uses TRBV7-2 and TRBJ2-4; the D is unclear. The CDR3 is 14 amino acids. The germline V gene has CDR1 SGHTA and CDR2 FQGNSA. Trimming removed 1 base at V and 0 bases at J, with 4 bases between. Written as DNA, the CDR3 is TGTGCCAGCAGCTTAGTCTTAGCCAAAAACATTCAGTACTTC. Translated, it gives CASSLVLAKNIQYF.

V gene TRBV7-8 combines with J gene TRBJ1-1; a weak D match, TRBD1 (5 bases). The CDR3 is 15 amino acids. Germline V gives CDR1 SGHVS, CDR2 FQNEAQ. The V end was cut by 7 bases, the J end by 6 bases, with 21 bases between. The CDR3 region has the DNA TGTGCCAGCACCCCCCGAGGGGTCATTTTGGCTGAAGCTTTCTTT. Its translation is CASTPRGVILAEAFF.

This clone was seen more than once but under ten times. V usage is TRBV7-9 and J usage is TRBJ2-7; D is unclear. Trimming removed 2 bases from V and 2 bases from J, with 16 bases in between. The CDR3 totals 16 residues. CDR1 and CDR2 from the germline V gene are SEHNR and FQNEAQ (reference sequence). In DNA, the CDR3 is TGTGCCAGCAGCTTAATCGGAACAGAGAAACCCTACGAGCAGTACTTC. Protein: CASSLIGTEKPYEQYF.

The chain couples TRBV9 to TRBJ2-7; TRBD2 aligns across 10 bases. Germline loops: CDR1 SGDLS, CDR2 YYNGEE. The CDR3 has 14 residues. The V gene end was trimmed by 0 bases and the J gene end by 6 bases; junction bases not matched to a gene: 3. CDR3 bases: TGTGCCAGCAGCGTAGTAGCGGGGGGTGGCGAGCAGTACTTC. Its protein product is CASSVVAGGGEQYF.

The rearrangement uses TRBV2 and TRBJ2-3, with 13 nucleotides matching TRBD2. The J segment lost 3 bases and the V segment lost 7 bases, leaving 7 bases of the junction unmatched. CDR1 and CDR2 from the germline V gene are SNHLY and FYNNEI. The CDR3 is 16 amino acids. This chain's CDR3 is CASISAGLAGTDTQYF. CDR3 bases: TGTGCCAGCATCAGCGCGGGACTAGCGGGGACAGATACGCAGTATTTT.

This chain joins TRBV5-1 and TRBJ2-1; TRBD2 matches at 8 bases. This CDR3 has 17 residues. CDR1 and CDR2 (germline): SGHRS, YFSETQ. V lost 5 bases to trimming and J lost 3 bases; unmatched junction nucleotides: 13. The CDR3 protein is CASREPLRGGRYNEQFF. Written as DNA, the CDR3 is TGCGCCAGCAGGGAACCCCTTCGGGGGGGCCGCTACAATGAGCAGTTCTTC.

This clone has a handful of counts. The chain joins TRBV30 to TRBJ2-1; D is possibly TRBD1 or TRBD2 (5 bases each). This CDR3 is built from 12 residues. V was clipped by 0 bases and J by 8 bases, with 8 bases between them. Germline values: CDR1 GTSNPN, CDR2 SVGIG (reference sequence). The CDR3 is CAWSVRGYEQFF. CDR3 DNA sequence: TGTGCCTGGAGTGTACGGGGCTATGAGCAGTTCTTC.

The chain joins TRBV7-9 to TRBJ1-2; 8 bases fit TRBD1. This CDR3 spans 15 amino acids. J lost 0 bases, V lost 5 bases, and 5 bases had no gene match. The germline V gene has CDR1 SEHNR and CDR2 FQNEAQ (reference sequence). CDR3 protein: CASSAPGQANYGYTF. CDR3 coding DNA: TGTGCCAGCAGCGCCCCGGGACAGGCTAACTATGGCTACACCTTC.